Following are 25 T cell receptor beta chains from one sample sequenced in a study of T cells in Graves' hyperthyroidism and ophthalmopathy. RNA transcripts gave rise to amplified TCR beta CDR3 regions. HTBI primers were employed in a first-round RT-PCR of the TCR CDR3. Each CDR3 protein gets one entry after TCRdb re-called the multiplex PCR reads with MiXCR. The sample lists under 350,000 distinct CDR3 sequences, about 17% seen once, with around 58% in the top ten. The sample comprised blood. The source is a woman in her fifties or sixties with Graves' ophthalmopathy.

In this sample, this clonotype turned up many times. V is TRBV7-6 and J is TRBJ1-6, with a tentative D call TRBD1 (5 bases). Trimming left V 2 bases short and J 10 bases short, with 12 bases between. This CDR3 has 14 amino acids. From germline, CDR1 is SGHVS and CDR2 FNYEAQ. The CDR3 region is CASSLWGIGSPLHF. DNA of the CDR3: TGTGCCAGCAGCTTATGGGGGATCGGCTCACCCCTCCACTTT.

The V call is TRBV10-1, the J call TRBJ2-7, with TRBD2 matching over 7 bases. Germline assignment: CDR1 WNHNN and CDR2 SYGVQD (reference sequence). V was clipped by 0 bases and J by 0 bases; unmatched bases: 11. The CDR3 spans 18 residues. The CDR3 is CASSESRGEERGSYEQYF. CDR3 nucleotide sequence: TGCGCCAGCAGTGAGTCGAGGGGTGAGGAGCGGGGCTCCTACGAGCAGTACTTC.

This clonotype was seen many times. This chain uses TRBV20-1 with TRBJ2-7, with 8 bases fitting TRBD1. Germline V gene lookup returns CDR1 DFQATT and CDR2 SNEGSKA (reference sequence). V lost 1 base and J lost 3; bases outside the gene matches: 5. The CDR3 length is 14 residues. CDR3 sequence: CSARAGGDYYEQYF. In DNA form, the CDR3 reads TGCAGTGCTAGAGCAGGGGGCGATTACTACGAGCAGTACTTC.

This chain joins TRBV20-1 and TRBJ2-3; no clear D. The CDR3 has 14 residues. Germline CDR1 is DFQATT and CDR2 is SNEGSKA (reference sequence). V lost 2 bases and J 5 bases, leaving 14 bases between the germline ends. The CDR3, as DNA: TGCAGTGCTAGATTAATCCCCTATAGAGATACGCAGTATTTT. Amino acid sequence: CSARLIPYRDTQYF.

This clonotype was seen at least ten times. V is TRBV13 and J is TRBJ1-2, with D perhaps TRBD1 (6 bases). V dropped 5 bases and J dropped 6 bases, with 13 bases sitting between them. The CDR3 spans 13 residues. Germline CDR1 is PRHDT and CDR2 is FYEKMQ (reference sequence). The CDR3 reads CASSGNDRNGYTF. In DNA form, the CDR3 reads TGTGCCAGCAGCGGTAACGACAGGAATGGCTACACCTTC.

The table lists this clonotype with many counts. The J gene is TRBJ2-5, the V gene TRBV7-9; TRBD1 aligns across 11 bases. Looked up from germline, CDR1 is SEHNR and CDR2 is FQNEAQ (reference sequence). J lost 5 bases, V lost 5 bases, and 16 bases had no gene match. The CDR3 contains 18 residues. The CDR3 bases are TGTGCCAGCAGCCATCCGACCGGTAGGACAGGGGGCTCGGAGACCCAGTACTTC. Translating gives CASSHPTGRTGGSETQYF.

Ten or more counts support this clonotype. V gene TRBV3-1 combines with J gene TRBJ1-2, with a tentative D call TRBD1 (5 bases). CDR1 LGHDT and CDR2 YNNKEL come from the germline V gene (reference sequence). CDR3 size: 13 residues. Trimming pared 4 bases from V and 6 bases from J, leaving 12 bases between. CDR3 nucleotide sequence: TGTGCCAGCAGCCTTCAGGGTTCGGATGGCTACACCTTC. Its protein is CASSLQGSDGYTF.

This sequence joins TRBV20-1 and TRBJ1-5, with 10 bases aligning to TRBD1. This CDR3 has 17 amino acids. The V and J ends lost 5 bases and 0 bases, in that order; junction bases with no gene match: 10. The germline V gene has CDR1 DFQATT and CDR2 SNEGSKA (reference sequence). CDR3 sequence (DNA): TGCAGTGCTCCGGCGGGACAGGGGATGTATAGCAATCAGCCCCAGCATTTT. Its translation is CSAPAGQGMYSNQPQHF.

A note on this clonotype: The final CDR3 position lacks the conserved phenylalanine or tryptophan, pointing to a likely read error. In nucleotides, the CDR3 is TGCGCCAGCAGTGCCTCTTCCGGGACAAAGTATGGCTACACCCTC. It yields the protein CASSASSGTKYGYTL. The rearrangement links TRBV5-1 to TRBJ1-2, with D perhaps TRBD1 (6 bases). Germline V lookup: CDR1 SGHRS, CDR2 YFSETQ. CDR3 length: 15 amino acids. V was shortened by 5 bases and J by 5 bases, with 19 bases between the two germline ends.

This clonotype appeared many times. The V gene is TRBV28, the J gene TRBJ1-1, with D possibly matching TRBD1 (6 bases). The V end lost 5 bases, the J end lost 1 base, and 14 bases lay between the germline ends. The CDR3 loop spans 15 amino acids. Germline CDR1 is MDHEN and CDR2 is SYDVKM. The CDR3 protein is CASSPDRDTNTEAFF. Here the CDR3 DNA reads TGTGCCAGCAGTCCGGATCGGGACACGAACACTGAAGCTTTCTTT.

The sample holds many counts of this clonotype. This chain joins TRBV3-1 and TRBJ1-1; D not resolved. V was trimmed by 4 bases and J by 5 bases, leaving 14 bases between them. Germline V gene lookup returns CDR1 LGHDT and CDR2 YNNKEL (reference sequence). The CDR3 consists of 14 residues. The CDR3 DNA follows: TGTGCCAGCAGCCCCTCTGTGGCCCGGACTGAAGCTTTCTTT. Translating gives CASSPSVARTEAFF.

This clonotype was observed at least ten times. The V call is TRBV2, the J call TRBJ1-5; unclear D gene. The V end lost 0 bases, the J end lost 9 bases, and 12 bases lay between the germline ends. The length of the CDR3 is 14 residues. Germline V lookup: CDR1 SNHLY, CDR2 FYNNEI. The CDR3 DNA sequence: TGTGCCAGCAGTGAAGCGGTCGGGGTGATGCCCCAGCATTTT. Its translation is CASSEAVGVMPQHF.

The chain links TRBV3-1 to TRBJ2-1; TRBD2 aligns across 14 bases. Germline values: CDR1 LGHDT, CDR2 YNNKEL (reference sequence). This CDR3 spans 19 amino acids. Germline trimming cut 5 bases from V and 0 bases from J; bases unmatched to any gene: 9. CDR3 in amino acids: CASSSSGLAGGSSYNEQFF. As DNA, the CDR3 is TGTGCCAGCAGCTCCTCCGGACTAGCGGGGGGAAGCTCCTACAATGAGCAGTTCTTC.

This clonotype was recorded at least ten times. This chain links TRBV18 with TRBJ2-1, with TRBD1 as a possible D gene (5 bases). In germline, CDR1 is KGHSH, CDR2 LQKENI. The CDR3 totals 14 residues. V lost 5 bases and J 1 base, leaving 9 bases between the germline ends. DNA for the CDR3: TGTGCCAGCTCAGATCAGGGTTCCTACAATGAGCAGTTCTTC. This encodes CASSDQGSYNEQFF.

Many counts were recorded for this clonotype. The chain joins TRBV7-2 to TRBJ2-7; 7 bases map to TRBD1. V shed 6 bases, J shed 2 bases, and the junction held 4 bases outside the gene matches. Germline values: CDR1 SGHTA, CDR2 FQGNSA. There are 13 residues in the CDR3. The CDR3 DNA follows: TGTGCCAGCAGAACGGGACAGACCTACGAGCAGTACTTC. Amino acids: CASRTGQTYEQYF. Based on the CDR3 plus reference TRBV7-2 and TRBJ2-7, the full variable domain is GAGVSQSPSNKVTEKGKDVELRCDPISGHTALYWYRQSLGQGLEFLIYFQGNSAPDKSGLPSDRFSAERTGGSVSTLTIQRTQQEDSAVYLCASRTGQTYEQYFGPGTRLTVT.

There are many counts of this clonotype. The V and J genes are TRBV6-1 and TRBJ2-7; possibly TRBD2 for D (6 bases). The germline CDR1 and CDR2 sequences are MNHNS and SASEGT. CDR3 size: 13 residues. The CDR3 bases are TGTCTAACACGGGGCGGGAACTCCTACGAGCAGTACTTC. This encodes CLTRGGNSYEQYF.

At least ten counts were recorded for this clonotype. The V and J genes are TRBV20-1 and TRBJ1-2; D remains unclear. The germline CDR1 and CDR2 sequences are DFQATT and SNEGSKA (reference sequence). V was clipped by 0 bases and J by 0 bases, with 2 bases between them. The CDR3 is 12 amino acids. The CDR3 DNA sequence: TGCAGTGCTAGAGAAACTAACTATGGCTACACCTTC. Amino acid sequence: CSARETNYGYTF.

This clonotype was observed at least ten times. The chain carries TRBV11-2 and TRBJ1-1; possibly TRBD1 for D (5 bases). Germline V gene sequence: CDR1 SGHAT, CDR2 FQNNGV. The CDR3 loop spans 17 amino acids. With 1 base removed from V and 5 bases from J, the gap between germline ends came to 20 bases. The CDR3 spells CASSLGLRGRGWTEAFF. The CDR3, as DNA: TGTGCCAGCAGCTTAGGCCTCCGGGGGAGGGGTTGGACTGAAGCTTTCTTT.

This clonotype was seen a handful of times. The rearrangement joins TRBV13 to TRBJ2-3; weak D call: TRBD2 (6 bases). Trimming removed 5 bases at V and 5 bases at J, with 11 bases between. CDR3 length: 13 amino acids. Germline V gives CDR1 PRHDT, CDR2 FYEKMQ (reference sequence). CDR3 sequence: CASSAGPGDTQYF. DNA for the CDR3: TGTGCCAGCAGCGCGGGACCGGGAGATACGCAGTATTTT.

This clonotype was seen only a few times. The CDR3, as DNA: TGTGCCAGCAGCTTAGGAGCTGCGGGTATTGGGACCCAGTACTTC. Protein product: CASSLGAAGIGTQYF. The rearrangement uses TRBV7-3 and TRBJ2-5; possible D gene TRBD2, 5 bases. The germline V and J ends were trimmed by 2 bases and 7 bases, with 17 bases remaining between them. The germline V gene has CDR1 SGHTA and CDR2 FQGTGA. The CDR3 runs to 15 residues.

This chain links TRBV29-1 with TRBJ1-3; D may be TRBD1 (5 bases). V was shortened by 5 bases and J by 4 bases, with 12 bases between the two germline ends. The length of the CDR3 is 13 residues. Germline CDR1 reads SQVTM; CDR2 reads ANQGSEA. CDR3 residues: CSVSGGGGNTIYF. CDR3 coding DNA: TGCAGCGTTTCTGGGGGAGGCGGAAACACCATATATTTT.

As to this clonotype: A junction boundary mismatches the germline segment, possibly from a read error. CDR3 bases: TGTGCCAGCAGTTTGGGAGGACTTGAAAACCTGTTTTTT. Translation: CASSLGGLENLFF. The chain uses TRBV27 and TRBJ1-4; D is undetermined. This CDR3 has 13 residues. Germline V gene sequence: CDR1 MNHEY, CDR2 SMNVEV (reference sequence).

This clonotype was recorded at least ten times. The chain employs TRBV20-1 and TRBJ2-2; D gene ambiguous. Germline CDR1 reads DFQATT; CDR2 reads SNEGSKA (reference sequence). This CDR3 contains 15 residues. Trimming stripped 0 bases from V and 1 base from J, with 9 bases between. CDR3 loop: CSAREVQRNTGELFF. The CDR3 DNA follows: TGCAGTGCTAGAGAAGTCCAGCGGAACACCGGGGAGCTGTTTTTT.

This clonotype was observed at least ten times. The chain couples TRBV5-6 to TRBJ2-7; perhaps TRBD1 as D (5 bases). The CDR3 is 12 amino acids. V shed 2 bases and J shed 9 bases, with 12 bases lying between them. The germline CDR1 and CDR2 sequences are SGHDT and YYEEEE. The CDR3 DNA reads as TGTGCCAGCAGCTTCGACAGTAAGGGGCAGTACTTC. Translation: CASSFDSKGQYF.

This clonotype has a count of ten or more. The chain has TRBV3-2 and TRBJ1-6; TRBD1 was called by the table and not checked on the DNA. TRBV3-2 is a listed pseudogene. The CDR3 totals 15 residues. The CDR3 sequence: CASSRDTPYNSPLHF. DNA of the CDR3: TGTGCCAGCAGCCGGGACACACCCTATAATTCACCCCTCCACTTT.